What follows describes a single TCR beta chain. The clone's antigen remains unknown. No base qualities exist here, and no much larger clone lies one base off it. This entry comes from a study of post-analysis software for immune sequencing data (dated by TCRdb to 2013 to 2016). Study-wide context: Disease courses on record covered relapsing-remitting, secondary progressive and progressive-relapsing multiple sclerosis, though some patients had no subtype annotation. The patient repertoires were compared against approximately ten previously published healthy control repertoires obtained from donors aged about 6 to 27 years. A subset of samples was prepared in parallel using single-end sample barcoding, then pooled and co-amplified after Illumina adapter ligation. Broader findings and caveats from the paper: Strong co-clustering of samples prepared in the same batch was shown by direct clustering with F measure, prompting a batch-effect correction. The control group was slightly older than the multiple sclerosis patient group. Compared with controls, multiple sclerosis patients had significantly lower normalized Chao1 diversity, a finding suggesting substantial peripheral T-cell clonal expansion. Significantly higher frequencies in patients than in controls were found for five or six TRBV segments, including TRBV5-6, TRBV5-1 and TRBV20-1.

To demonstrate the VDJtools post-analysis software, the study profiled TCR beta repertoires from the peripheral blood of 10 to 15 young patients with multiple sclerosis. The patients with multiple sclerosis were children and adolescents between 6 and 15 years of age. The CDR3 starts with the cysteine, ends with the phenylalanine, and has 17 residues. Only the CDR3 part of the read is kept: 51 bases, read in frame from the first base. V has 4 bases trimmed and J has 0 bases trimmed; junction bases matching no gene number 9. According to the germline V gene, CDR1 reads MNHEY and CDR2 reads SVGAGI. Receptor libraries were prepared by PCR. Sequencing was performed on an Illumina HiSeq 2500. To reduce PCR and sequencing biases, unique molecular identifiers were incorporated into the TCR beta cDNA libraries. About 500,000 cDNA molecules were obtained for every 1 to 10 million input T cells, so each molecule roughly corresponded to one T cell. The same protocol used for the earlier healthy control dataset was applied to prepare and sequence the patient libraries. Within a given batch, samples were prepared together, multiplexed and sequenced on the same HiSeq lane. In the paper's pipeline: Raw barcoded reads were processed with MIGEC, and single-read molecular identifier groups were discarded before consensus assembly and CDR3 extraction. VDJtools was used for post-analysis of the clonotype tables, with diversity normalized by down-sampling every dataset to the smallest sample size. To correct batch-related cross-sample contamination, repertoire overlap clustering matched CDR3 amino acid sequences but not nucleotide sequences. Starting from the raw public reads, TCRdb applied fastp trimming at Q25, assembled clones with MiXCR and retained in-frame beta chains. One record per CDR3 amino acid sequence lists the most common genes and DNA. These V and J calls rely on TCRdb rather than the paper's analysis. The sample has fewer than 850,000 distinct CDR3 sequences on record, about 32% of them singletons. The ten largest clones capture around 0.56% of the sample.

The chain links TRBV6-5 with TRBJ1-2, with 9 middle bases fitting TRBD1. This receptor was obtained from a girl aged 10 to 17 with multiple sclerosis. Sequences were obtained from blood. In nucleotides, the sequence is TGTGCCAGCAGTTTGGGACAGGGAAAATTTACTAACTATGGCTACACCTTC. The resulting protein is CASSLGQGKFTNYGYTF.